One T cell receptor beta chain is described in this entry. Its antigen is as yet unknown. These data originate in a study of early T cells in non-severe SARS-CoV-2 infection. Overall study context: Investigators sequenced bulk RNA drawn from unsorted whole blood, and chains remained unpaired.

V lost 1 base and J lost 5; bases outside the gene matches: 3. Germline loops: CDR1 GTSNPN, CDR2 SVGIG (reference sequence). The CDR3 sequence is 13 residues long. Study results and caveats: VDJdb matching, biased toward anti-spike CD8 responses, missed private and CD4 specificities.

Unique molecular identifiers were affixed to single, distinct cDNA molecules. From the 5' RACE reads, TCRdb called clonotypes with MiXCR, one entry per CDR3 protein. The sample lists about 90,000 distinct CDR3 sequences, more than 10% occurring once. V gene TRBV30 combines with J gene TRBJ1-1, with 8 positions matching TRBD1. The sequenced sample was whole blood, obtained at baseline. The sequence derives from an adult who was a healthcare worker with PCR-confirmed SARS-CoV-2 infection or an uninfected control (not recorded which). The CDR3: CAWSAWDRTEAFF. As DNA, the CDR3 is TGTGCCTGGAGTGCCTGGGACAGGACTGAAGCTTTCTTT.